A single sample is the source of the 7 T cell receptor beta chains below, sequenced in a study of shared clonotypes between healthy human individuals. Profiling relied on immunoSEQ multiplex PCR, and the TCRdb table lists in-frame clones only, not all of them. The sample lists about 2.2 million clones, about 93% occurring once. Naive CD8 cells comprised CD45RO-negative, CCR7-positively selected cells, excluding terminally differentiated effector memory CD45RA+ cells. Source material: naive CD8+ T cells from PBMCs. These TCRs come from a man between 18 and 35 years old in good health. Some clones in this sample may be carry-over from other donors' samples.

The V call is TRBV28, the J call TRBJ2-1; TRBD2 matches at 11 bases. The V gene's germline CDR1 is MDHEN and CDR2 SYDVKM. Trimming took 2 bases from V and 5 from J; bases not matched to a gene: 5. The CDR3 covers 16 residues. The CDR3 sequence: CASSLRSGRAHNEQFF. CDR3 nucleotide sequence: TGTGCCAGCAGTTTACGTAGCGGGAGGGCCCACAATGAGCAGTTCTTC. Variable domain in full (rest from reference TRBV28 and TRBJ2-1): DVKVTQSSRYLVKRTGEKVFLECVQDMDHENMFWYRQDPGLGLRLIYFSYDVKMKEKGDIPEGYSVSREKKERFSLILESASTNQTSMYLCASSLRSGRAHNEQFFGPGTRLTVL.

The chain couples TRBV4-1 to TRBJ2-7; 8 nucleotides agree with TRBD1. Germline CDR1 MGHRA, CDR2 YSYEKL. V gave up 3 bases and J gave up 9 bases; unmatched junction bases: 7. CDR3 length: 13 residues. CDR3 in amino acids: CASSQGPGTGQYF. In DNA form, the CDR3 reads TGCGCCAGCAGCCAGGGGCCCGGGACAGGGCAGTACTTC.

The rearrangement uses TRBV9 and TRBJ2-7; 10 bases map to TRBD2. Germline V gives CDR1 SGDLS, CDR2 YYNGEE. This CDR3 comprises 14 residues. Germline trimming cut 5 bases from V and 5 bases from J; bases unmatched to any gene: 7. CDR3 amino acids: CASSAGLAVNEQYF. In DNA, the CDR3 is TGTGCCAGCAGTGCCGGACTAGCGGTGAACGAGCAGTACTTC. The full variable domain, with the rest looked up from reference TRBV9 and TRBJ2-7, is DSGVTQTPKHLITATGQRVTLRCSPRSGDLSVYWYQQSLDQGLQFLIQYYNGEERAKGNILERFSAQQFPDLHSELNLSSLELGDSALYFCASSAGLAVNEQYFGPGTRLTVT.

The chain is built from TRBV28 and TRBJ2-1, with TRBD2 matching 10 bases. Looked up from germline, CDR1 is MDHEN and CDR2 is SYDVKM. The CDR3 extends over 13 amino acids. V shed 6 bases and J 14 bases; nucleotides not matched to a gene: 10. The CDR3 loop is CASSISPGTSEFF. The CDR3 region has the DNA TGTGCCAGCAGCATAAGTCCCGGGACTAGCGAGTTCTTC.

This chain connects TRBV13 to TRBJ1-2; D is perhaps TRBD1 (5 bases). Germline CDR1 and CDR2: PRHDT and FYEKMQ (reference sequence). The CDR3 spans 14 residues. The V end lost 0 bases, the J end lost 3 bases, and 8 bases lay between the germline ends. The CDR3 bases are TGTGCCAGCAGCTTAGGGGGGACTGACTATGGCTACACCTTC. This gives the protein CASSLGGTDYGYTF.

The V gene is TRBV21-1, the J gene TRBJ1-2; the D call in the table, TRBD1, was not verified against the DNA. TRBV21-1 is assigned pseudogene status. The CDR3 sequence is 19 residues long. For the CDR3, the DNA is TGTGCCAGCAGTTCACGGGACATCGGGAACCCTTTAGCTAACTATGGCTACACCTTC. Translation: CASSSRDIGNPLANYGYTF.

The chain carries TRBV11-2 and TRBJ2-1; 9 bases fit TRBD2. V trimming: 5 bases; J trimming: 7 bases; junction bases outside the gene matches: 15. Germline assignment: CDR1 SGHAT and CDR2 FQNNGV. This CDR3 comprises 17 residues. The CDR3 sequence is CASSRTSAPLGSNEQFF. CDR3 bases: TGTGCCAGCAGCCGGACTAGCGCACCCCTGGGTTCTAATGAGCAGTTCTTC. The full variable domain, with the rest looked up from reference TRBV11-2 and TRBJ2-1, is EAGVAQSPRYKIIEKRQSVAFWCNPISGHATLYWYQQILGQGPKLLIQFQNNGVVDDSQLPKDRFSAERLKGVDSTLKIQPAKLEDSAVYLCASSRTSAPLGSNEQFFGPGTRLTVL.